These 27 T cell receptor beta chains share one sample of origin, sequenced in a study of blood T cell repertoires in COVID-19. Repertoires were generated with immunoSEQ multiplex PCR, while TCRdb's copy carries only in-frame clones and drops some. The sample lists approximately 140,000 clones, 81% seen once, with approximately 8.4% in the top ten. Sequencing was done on a sample of peripheral blood. The receptors come from a human donor with acute or convalescent COVID-19. The donor label of this sample is uncertain.

CDR3 sequence reads: CASSAGQGVRETQYF. CDR3 in DNA: TGTGCCAGCAGCGCAGGACAGGGGGTAAGGGAGACCCAGTACTTC. This chain links TRBV9 with TRBJ2-5; TRBD1 agrees at 10 bases. Germline CDR1 reads SGDLS; CDR2 reads YYNGEE. V gave up 3 bases and J gave up 5 bases; unmatched junction bases: 7. CDR3 size: 15 residues.

This rearrangement joins TRBV19 to TRBJ1-2; D gene ambiguous. This CDR3 region has 16 residues. With 1 base removed from V and 1 base from J, the gap between germline ends came to 13 bases. Germline CDR1 and CDR2: LNHDA and SQIVND (reference sequence). Here the CDR3 DNA reads TGTGCCAGTAGTATAGTCCCTCGCGGGGATAACTATGGCTACACCTTC. Its translation is CASSIVPRGDNYGYTF. The variable domain in full, with the rest retrieved from reference TRBV19 and TRBJ1-2, is DGGITQSPKYLFRKEGQNVTLSCEQNLNHDAMYWYRQDPGQGLRLIYYSQIVNDFQKGDIAEGYSVSREKKESFPLTVTSAQKNPTAFYLCASSIVPRGDNYGYTFGSGTRLTVV.

The V and J genes are TRBV27 and TRBJ1-1, with 7 nucleotides matching TRBD1. Trimming cost V 6 bases and J 4 bases; bases outside gene matches: 8. CDR1 and CDR2 from the germline V gene are MNHEY and SMNVEV (reference sequence). This CDR3 has 14 amino acids. CDR3 residues: CASRVQQGRTEAFF. For the CDR3, the DNA is TGTGCCAGCAGGGTCCAACAGGGGCGCACTGAAGCTTTCTTT.

This clone has just a few counts. Other DNA sequences of this sample code for an identical CDR3. V usage is TRBV27 and J usage is TRBJ1-2; D is uncertain. Per germline, CDR1 MNHEY and CDR2 SMNVEV (reference sequence). The CDR3 runs 13 residues. Trimming cost V 3 bases and J 2 bases, with 7 bases left between them. As DNA, the CDR3 is TGTGCCAGCAGTTTGAGGGAAAACTATGGCTACACCTTC. This gives the protein CASSLRENYGYTF.

The chain employs TRBV7-8 and TRBJ1-5, with TRBD1 matching 7 bases. CDR3 length: 14 amino acids. V trimming: 5 bases; J trimming: 6 bases; junction bases outside the gene matches: 7. CDR1 SGHVS and CDR2 FQNEAQ come from the germline V gene. This chain's CDR3 is CASSTATGSQPQHF. DNA of the CDR3: TGTGCCAGCAGCACCGCGACAGGGTCTCAGCCCCAGCATTTT. Based on the CDR3 plus reference TRBV7-8 and TRBJ1-5, the full variable domain is GAGVSQSPRYKVAKRGQDVALRCDPISGHVSLFWYQQALGQGPEFLTYFQNEAQLDKSGLPSDRFFAERPEGSVSTLKIQRTQQEDSAVYLCASSTATGSQPQHFGDGTRLSIL.

The chain uses TRBV5-1 and TRBJ1-6, with D uncertain. The V end lost 0 bases, the J end lost 7 bases, and 14 bases lay between the germline ends. CDR1 SGHRS and CDR2 YFSETQ come from the germline V gene. This CDR3 has 16 amino acids. CDR3 protein: CASSLVLPRENSPLHF. The DNA of the CDR3 is TGCGCCAGCAGCTTGGTTTTACCACGGGAGAATTCACCCCTCCACTTT.

The chain combines TRBV5-6 with TRBJ1-1, with a tentative D call TRBD1 (5 bases). Looked up from germline, CDR1 is SGHDT and CDR2 is YYEEEE. Trimming took 5 bases from V and 2 from J, leaving 13 bases between them. This CDR3 has 14 residues. CDR3 coding DNA: TGTGCCAGCAGTCGCGACAGAAAAAACACTGAAGCTTTCTTT. Protein sequence: CASSRDRKNTEAFF.

The chain joins TRBV10-3 to TRBJ2-7; weak D call: TRBD2 (5 bases). The V gene lost 3 bases and the J gene lost 6 bases, with 12 bases spanning the gap. The germline CDR1 and CDR2 sequences are ENHRY and SYGVKD. This CDR3 has 13 residues. CDR3: CAISDGVTGEQYV. DNA of the CDR3: TGTGCCATCAGTGACGGGGTAACGGGCGAGCAGTACGTC.

CDR3 residues: CASSYGFNRGNTEAFF. The CDR3 DNA is TGTGCCAGCAGTTACGGGTTTAACAGGGGGAACACTGAAGCTTTCTTT. This sequence joins TRBV6-5 and TRBJ1-1; 7 nucleotides line up with TRBD1. Germline V gives CDR1 MNHEY, CDR2 SVGAGI. This CDR3 comprises 16 residues. V lost 2 bases and J lost 1; bases outside the gene matches: 7.

V gene TRBV19 combines with J gene TRBJ2-5; TRBD1 matches at 12 bases. The CDR3 covers 18 residues. J was trimmed by 5 bases and V by 4 bases; bases with no gene match: 14. Germline V gene sequence: CDR1 LNHDA, CDR2 SQIVND (reference sequence). The CDR3: CASSRSQPGQGAGETQYF. CDR3 nucleotide sequence: TGTGCCAGTAGTAGATCTCAGCCGGGACAGGGGGCTGGGGAGACCCAGTACTTC.

The chain is built from TRBV29-1 and TRBJ1-1, with TRBD1 matching over 7 bases. Germline V gives CDR1 SQVTM, CDR2 ANQGSEA. The CDR3 runs 12 residues. J gave up 4 bases and V 5 bases, and 4 bases lay outside the gene matches. The CDR3 reads CSVIRGSTEAFF. DNA of the CDR3: TGCAGCGTTATCAGGGGGAGCACTGAAGCTTTCTTT.

This chain links TRBV19 with TRBJ2-7; 12 nucleotides agree with TRBD1. Germline CDR1 LNHDA, CDR2 SQIVND (reference sequence). The CDR3 loop spans 15 amino acids. J gave up 6 bases and V 7 bases, and 10 bases lay outside the gene matches. CDR3 protein: CASTTPGQGAGEQYF. DNA of the CDR3: TGTGCCAGTACTACCCCGGGACAGGGGGCTGGCGAGCAGTACTTC.

The V and J genes are TRBV27 and TRBJ1-1, with 7 bases identical to TRBD1. J was trimmed by 8 bases and V by 2 bases; bases with no gene match: 5. CDR1 is MNHEY and CDR2 is SMNVEV in the germline V gene (reference sequence). The CDR3 spans 13 residues. CDR3: CASSLKGAREAFF. The CDR3 bases are TGTGCCAGCAGTTTAAAGGGGGCTCGAGAAGCTTTCTTT.

J is TRBJ1-4 and V is TRBV30; 11 positions agree with TRBD1. The CDR3 has 17 amino acids. V dropped 4 bases and J dropped 3; count of bases not matched to a gene: 10. Per the germline V gene, CDR1 is GTSNPN and CDR2 is SVGIG (reference sequence). CDR3 DNA: TGTGCCTGGACCCTAGGGGGGACAGGGGGGCCTAATGAAAAACTGTTTTTT. Translated, it gives CAWTLGGTGGPNEKLFF.

V usage is TRBV3-1 (or the pseudogene TRBV3-2) and J usage is TRBJ1-2, with 7 bases that match TRBD1. There are 13 residues in the CDR3. CDR1 LGHDT and CDR2 YNNKEL come from the germline V gene (reference sequence). With V trimmed by 4 bases and J by 3 bases, 2 bases remained unmatched. The CDR3 loop is CASSLGTDYGYTF. Written as DNA, the CDR3 is TGTGCCAGCAGCCTAGGGACAGACTATGGCTACACCTTC.

V is TRBV3-1 (or the pseudogene TRBV3-2) and J is TRBJ2-1; maybe TRBD2 (5 bases). Germline lookup yields CDR1 LGHDT and CDR2 YNNKEL (reference sequence). Trimming left V 2 bases short and J 15 bases short, with 14 bases between. This CDR3 spans 12 amino acids. The CDR3 nucleotides are TGTGCCAGCAGCCAATTTGGCGGGCCACTGTTCTTC. Residues: CASSQFGGPLFF.

The rearrangement links TRBV4-1 to TRBJ1-1; the D is unclear. Trimming took 0 bases from V and 1 from J, leaving 6 bases between them. The germline gives CDR1 MGHRA, CDR2 YSYEKL. The CDR3 has 14 residues. The CDR3 DNA sequence: TGCGCCAGCAGCCAAGATCCGGGGAACACTGAAGCTTTCTTT. Encoded protein: CASSQDPGNTEAFF.

The chain joins TRBV5-5 to TRBJ2-7; no reliable D call. Germline-derived CDR1 and CDR2 are SGHKS and YYEKEE (reference sequence). This CDR3 is 13 amino acids long. Between the trimmed V and J ends, which lost 3 bases and 3 bases, there was a span of 10 bases. As DNA, the CDR3 is TGTGCCAGCAGCTCTAGTGAAGTCTACGAGCAGTACGTC. Amino acid sequence: CASSSSEVYEQYV.

The rearrangement uses TRBV10-2 and TRBJ2-7; D perhaps matches TRBD2 (5 bases). The V end lost 1 base, the J end lost 4 bases, and 14 bases lay between the germline ends. Germline V lookup: CDR1 WSHSY, CDR2 SAAADI. This CDR3 spans 15 amino acids. The CDR3 protein is CASSEFGIADYEQYV. The CDR3 DNA follows: TGCGCCAGCAGTGAGTTCGGGATAGCTGATTACGAGCAGTACGTC.

The chain employs TRBV6-6 and TRBJ1-1, with 7 nucleotides matching TRBD1. The CDR3 consists of 13 residues. Germline-derived CDR1 and CDR2 are MNHNY and SVGAGI (reference sequence). J was trimmed by 5 bases and V by 7 bases; bases with no gene match: 7. The CDR3 DNA sequence: TGTGCCAGCATTAGGGGGCAGGGGACTGAAGCTTTCTTT. Its protein product is CASIRGQGTEAFF.

For the CDR3, the DNA is TGTGCCATCAGTGAGTCGGAAGCAGGGGGCATCAATGAGCAGTTCTTC. Encoded protein: CAISESEAGGINEQFF. The V call is TRBV10-3, the J call TRBJ2-1; 8 nucleotides line up with TRBD1. Germline-derived CDR1 and CDR2 are ENHRY and SYGVKD. V shed 0 bases, J shed 6 bases, and the junction held 7 bases outside the gene matches. The length of the CDR3 is 16 residues.

The CDR3 protein is CASSVGGGLTEAFF. CDR3 coding DNA: TGTGCCAGCAGTGTTGGAGGGGGCCTCACTGAAGCTTTCTTT. V gene TRBV2 combines with J gene TRBJ1-1, with 7 positions matching TRBD1. The CDR3 extends over 14 amino acids. The ends lost 4 bases at V and 4 bases at J; junction bases unmatched: 6. CDR1 is SNHLY, CDR2 FYNNEI, per germline.

CDR3 in amino acids: CASKQSREKLFF. Here the CDR3 DNA reads TGTGCCAGCAAACAGAGCCGTGAAAAACTGTTTTTT. The V and J genes are TRBV6-6 and TRBJ1-4; D is undetermined. Trimming pared 7 bases from V and 7 bases from J, leaving 10 bases between. This CDR3 has 12 residues. CDR1 and CDR2 from the germline V gene are MNHNY and SVGAGI (reference sequence).

V usage is TRBV5-4 and J usage is TRBJ2-1; TRBD2 agrees at 9 bases. CDR1 SGHNT and CDR2 YYREEE come from the germline V gene (reference sequence). There are 15 residues in the CDR3. V gave up 0 bases and J gave up 7 bases; unmatched junction bases: 5. CDR3 bases: TGTGCCAGCAGCTTGGAGTGGACTAGCGTTAATGAGCAGTTCTTC. Amino acid sequence: CASSLEWTSVNEQFF. The variable domain in full, with the rest retrieved from reference TRBV5-4 and TRBJ2-1, is ETGVTQSPTHLIKTRGQQVTLRCSSQSGHNTVSWYQQALGQGPQFIFQYYREEENGRGNFPPRFSGLQFPNYSSELNVNALELDDSALYLCASSLEWTSVNEQFFGPGTRLTVL.

The genes are TRBV7-9 and TRBJ2-7, with TRBD2 as a possible D gene (5 bases). V was trimmed by 5 bases and J by 2 bases, leaving 13 bases between them. The CDR3 is 14 residues long. The germline gives CDR1 SEHNR, CDR2 FQNEAQ (reference sequence). CDR3: CASSVDGGPYEQYF. For the CDR3, the DNA is TGTGCCAGCAGCGTTGACGGCGGGCCCTACGAGCAGTACTTC.

The chain recombines TRBV9 with TRBJ2-1; TRBD1 aligns across 7 bases. Trimming cost V 3 bases and J 7 bases; bases outside gene matches: 10. Per the germline V gene, CDR1 is SGDLS and CDR2 is YYNGEE. The CDR3 covers 15 residues. This CDR3 is CASSALGQDFNEQFF. The CDR3 DNA is TGTGCCAGCAGCGCCCTCGGACAGGACTTTAATGAGCAGTTCTTC.

This sequence joins TRBV7-8 and TRBJ2-3, with 8 bases fitting TRBD1. The CDR3 spans 15 residues. Germline V CDR1 and CDR2: SGHVS, FQNEAQ. The J segment lost 3 bases and the V segment lost 5 bases, leaving 7 bases of the junction unmatched. The CDR3, as DNA: TGTGCCAGCAGCCCGGGGCACAGGGGGACAGATACGCAGTATTTT. It codes for CASSPGHRGTDTQYF.